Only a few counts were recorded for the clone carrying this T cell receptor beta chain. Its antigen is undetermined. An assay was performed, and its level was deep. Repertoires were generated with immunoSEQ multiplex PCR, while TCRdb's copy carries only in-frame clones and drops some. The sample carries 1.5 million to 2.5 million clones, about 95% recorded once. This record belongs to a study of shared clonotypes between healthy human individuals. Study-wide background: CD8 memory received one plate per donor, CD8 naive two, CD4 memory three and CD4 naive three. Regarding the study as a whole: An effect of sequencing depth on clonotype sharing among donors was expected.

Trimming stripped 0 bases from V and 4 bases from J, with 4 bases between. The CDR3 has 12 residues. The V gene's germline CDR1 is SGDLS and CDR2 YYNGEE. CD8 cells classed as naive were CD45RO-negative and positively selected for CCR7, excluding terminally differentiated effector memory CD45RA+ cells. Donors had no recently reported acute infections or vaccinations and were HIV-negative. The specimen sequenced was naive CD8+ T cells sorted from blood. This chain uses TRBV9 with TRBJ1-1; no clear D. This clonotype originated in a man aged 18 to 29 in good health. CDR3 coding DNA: TGTGCCAGCAGCGTAGGAACCACTGAAGCTTTCTTT. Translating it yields CASSVGTTEAFF.